This T cell receptor (beta chain) was sequenced in a study of cytomegalovirus exposure and HLA in healthy donors. The PCR contained 60 Vbeta and 13 Jbeta primers. Repertoires were generated with immunoSEQ multiplex PCR, while TCRdb's copy carries only in-frame clones and drops some. The repertoire holds roughly 120,000 clones, with more than 70% as singletons. This clone has more than one count but fewer than ten. This receptor was taken from a man between 45 and 60 years old in good health and CMV-seropositive. Sequences were obtained from PBMCs.

CDR3 sequence: CASSTLWDSSYGYTF. Here the CDR3 DNA reads TGTGCCAGCAGTACCCTCTGGGACAGCTCCTATGGCTACACCTTC. The V and J genes are TRBV6-1 and TRBJ1-2; 7 positions match TRBD1. J gave up 4 bases and V 5 bases, and 10 bases lay outside the gene matches. The CDR3 loop spans 15 amino acids. CDR1 is MNHNS and CDR2 is SASEGT in the germline V gene.